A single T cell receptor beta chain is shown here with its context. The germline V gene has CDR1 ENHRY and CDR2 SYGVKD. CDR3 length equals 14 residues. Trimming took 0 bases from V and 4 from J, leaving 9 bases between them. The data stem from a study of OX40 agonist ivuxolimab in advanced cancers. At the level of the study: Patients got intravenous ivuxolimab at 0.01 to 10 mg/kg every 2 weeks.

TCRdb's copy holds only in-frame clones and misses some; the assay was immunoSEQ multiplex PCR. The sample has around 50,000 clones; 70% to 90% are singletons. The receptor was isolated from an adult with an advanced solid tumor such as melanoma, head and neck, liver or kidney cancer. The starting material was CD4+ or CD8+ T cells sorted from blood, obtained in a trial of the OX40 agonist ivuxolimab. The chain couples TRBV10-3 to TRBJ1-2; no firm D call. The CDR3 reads CAISESGVSYGYTF. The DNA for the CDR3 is TGTGCCATCAGTGAGTCGGGCGTATCCTATGGCTACACCTTC.